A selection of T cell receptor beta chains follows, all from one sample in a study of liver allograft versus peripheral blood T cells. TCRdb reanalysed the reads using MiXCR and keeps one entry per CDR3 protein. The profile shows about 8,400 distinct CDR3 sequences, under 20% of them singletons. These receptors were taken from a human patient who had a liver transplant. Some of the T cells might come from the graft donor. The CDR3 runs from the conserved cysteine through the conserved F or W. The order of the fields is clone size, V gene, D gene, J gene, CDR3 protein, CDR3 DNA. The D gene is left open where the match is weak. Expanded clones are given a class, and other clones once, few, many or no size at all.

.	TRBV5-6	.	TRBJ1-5	CASSLGAYSNQPQHF	TGTGCCAGCAGCTTGGGGGCGTATAGCAATCAGCCCCAGCATTTT
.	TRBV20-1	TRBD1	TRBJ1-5	CSALDWTGRFNQPQHF	TGCAGTGCTCTTGACTGGACAGGGCGATTCAATCAGCCCCAGCATTTT
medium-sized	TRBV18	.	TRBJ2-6	CASSPGGSQSGANVLTF	TGTGCCAGCTCACCAGGAGGATCTCAATCTGGGGCCAACGTCCTGACTTTC
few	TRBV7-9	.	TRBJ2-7	CASSLAGAPSYEQYF	TGTGCCAGCAGCTTAGCTGGGGCCCCCTCCTACGAGCAGTACTTC
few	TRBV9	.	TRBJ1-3	CASGGNTIYF	TGTGCCAGCGGGGGTAACACCATATATTTT
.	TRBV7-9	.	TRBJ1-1	CASSLTGGEAFF	TGTGCCAGCAGCTTAACGGGAGGGGAAGCTTTCTTT
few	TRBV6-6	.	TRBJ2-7	CASSAGEQYF	TGTGCCAGCAGCGCGGGGGAGCAGTACTTC
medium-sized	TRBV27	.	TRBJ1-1	CASSPGPLNTEAFF	TGTGCCAGCTCCCCAGGACCGCTGAACACTGAAGCTTTCTTT
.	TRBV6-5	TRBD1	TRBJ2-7	CASSYSGTGGGDEQYF	TGTGCCAGCAGTTACTCCGGGACAGGGGGCGGGGACGAGCAGTACTTC
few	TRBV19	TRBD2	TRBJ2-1	CASSIGRGVNNEQFF	TGTGCCAGTAGTATTGGGCGGGGGGTCAACAATGAGCAGTTCTTC
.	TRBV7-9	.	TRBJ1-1	CASSGEGVGTEAFF	TGTGCCAGCTCCGGCGAGGGTGTAGGCACTGAAGCTTTCTTT
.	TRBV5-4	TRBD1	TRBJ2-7	CASSVPGTGSYEQYF	TGTGCCAGCAGCGTCCCCGGGACAGGCTCCTACGAGCAGTACTTC
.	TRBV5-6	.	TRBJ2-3	CASSETGLKVVSDTQYF	TGTGCCAGCAGCGAGACAGGCCTGAAGGTGGTGAGCGATACGCAGTATTTT
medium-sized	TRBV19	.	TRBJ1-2	CASSILRQRHGYTF	TGTGCCAGTAGTATCCTACGACAGCGACATGGCTACACCTTC
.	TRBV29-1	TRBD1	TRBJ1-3	CSVTGGFSGNTIYF	TGCAGCGTGACAGGGGGCTTCTCTGGAAACACCATATATTTT
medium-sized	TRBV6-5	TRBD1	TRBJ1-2	CASSYSDRVHYGYTF	TGTGCCAGCAGTTACTCGGACAGGGTGCACTATGGCTACACCTTC
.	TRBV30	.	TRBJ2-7	CAWGKGGYEQYF	TGTGCCTGGGGGAAGGGGGGCTACGAGCAGTACTTC
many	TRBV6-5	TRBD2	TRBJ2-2	CASTGTSGTGELFF	TGTGCCAGCACCGGGACTAGCGGGACCGGGGAGCTGTTTTTT
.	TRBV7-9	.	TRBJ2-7	CASSSTAYEQYF	TGTGCCAGCAGTTCAACAGCCTACGAGCAGTACTTC
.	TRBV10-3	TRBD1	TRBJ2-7	CASSQDRGHEQYF	TGTGCCAGCAGTCAGGACAGGGGGCACGAGCAGTACTTC
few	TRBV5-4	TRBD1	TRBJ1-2	CASSLPGQIYGYTF	TGTGCCAGCAGCCTTCCGGGACAGATTTATGGCTACACCTTC
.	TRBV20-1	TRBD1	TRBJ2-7	CSATDRTSSYEQYF	TGCAGTGCAACGGACAGGACTTCCTCCTACGAGCAGTACTTC
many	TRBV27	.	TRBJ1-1	CASSFEGWTEAFF	TGTGCCAGCAGTTTCGAGGGGTGGACTGAAGCTTTCTTT
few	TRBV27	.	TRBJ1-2	CASSTGETYGYTF	TGTGCCAGTTCGACAGGCGAGACATATGGCTACACCTTC
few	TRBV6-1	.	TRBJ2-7	CASEQGSYEQYF	TGTGCCAGCGAACAGGGTTCCTACGAGCAGTACTTC
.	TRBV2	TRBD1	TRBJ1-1	CASSHLTGTGAPVAFF	TGTGCCAGCAGTCACCTCACCGGGACAGGGGCGCCTGTAGCTTTCTTT
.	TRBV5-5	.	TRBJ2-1	CASSLVGDPYNEQFF	TGTGCCAGCAGCTTGGTAGGGGACCCCTACAATGAGCAGTTCTTC
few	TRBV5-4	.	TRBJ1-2	CASTLGTSRGYTF	TGTGCCAGCACCCTGGGAACCTCCCGGGGCTACACCTTC
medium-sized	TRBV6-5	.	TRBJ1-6	CASSSGLSYNSPLHF	TGTGCCAGCAGCTCAGGGCTCTCCTATAATTCACCCCTCCACTTT
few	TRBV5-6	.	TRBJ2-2	CASSLVRAGELFF	TGTGCCAGCAGCTTGGTACGGGCCGGGGAGCTGTTTTTT
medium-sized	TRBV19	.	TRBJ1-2	CASRTVKNYGYTF	TGTGCCAGTAGGACAGTCAAGAACTATGGCTACACCTTC
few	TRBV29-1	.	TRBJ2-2	CSVAGHKTNTGELFF	TGCAGCGTTGCTGGCCACAAGACGAACACCGGGGAGCTGTTTTTT
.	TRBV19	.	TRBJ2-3	CASRETSTDTQYF	TGTGCCAGTAGAGAGACTAGCACAGATACGCAGTATTTT
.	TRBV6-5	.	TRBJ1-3	CAREGGAGNTIYF	TGTGCCAGAGAGGGAGGCGCCGGGAACACCATATATTTT
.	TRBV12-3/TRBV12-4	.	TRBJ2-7	CASSTFRGGELYEQYF	TGTGCCAGCAGCACTTTCCGTGGCGGGGAGCTCTACGAGCAGTACTTC
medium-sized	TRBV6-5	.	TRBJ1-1	CASRILLGGTEAFF	TGTGCCAGCAGGATTCTATTAGGGGGCACTGAAGCTTTCTTT
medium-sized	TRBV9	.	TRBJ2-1	CASSLSGRAEYNEQFF	TGTGCCAGCAGCCTCAGCGGCAGGGCAGAATACAATGAGCAGTTCTTC
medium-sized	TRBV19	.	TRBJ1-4	CASSPEPEGEKLFF	TGTGCCAGTAGTCCGGAACCAGAAGGGGAAAAACTGTTTTTT
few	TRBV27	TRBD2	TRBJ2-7	CASSLTSASEQYF	TGTGCCAGCAGTTTAACTAGCGCTAGCGAGCAGTACTTC
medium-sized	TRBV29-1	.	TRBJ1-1	CSVYGPMNTEAFF	TGCAGCGTTTACGGACCGATGAACACTGAAGCTTTCTTT
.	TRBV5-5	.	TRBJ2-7	CASSLVLVEGGYEQYF	TGTGCCAGCAGCTTGGTGTTGGTAGAGGGGGGGTACGAGCAGTACTTC
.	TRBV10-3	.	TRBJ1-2	CAISEGSGPISYTF	TGTGCCATCAGTGAGGGCAGCGGTCCGATAAGCTACACCTTC
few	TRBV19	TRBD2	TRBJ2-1	CASSFTSGGFSYNEQFF	TGTGCCAGCTCCTTCACTAGCGGGGGTTTCTCCTACAATGAGCAGTTCTTC
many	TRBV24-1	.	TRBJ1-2	CATSADSWNGYTF	TGTGCCACCAGTGCTGACAGCTGGAATGGCTACACCTTC
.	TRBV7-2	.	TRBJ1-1	CASSLVPGFHTEAFF	TGTGCCAGCAGCTTAGTACCGGGCTTCCACACTGAAGCTTTCTTT
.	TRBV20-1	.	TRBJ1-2	CSARPERVRYGYTF	TGCAGTGCTAGACCTGAAAGGGTCCGCTATGGCTACACCTTC
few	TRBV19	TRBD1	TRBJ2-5	CASRPGTGFGETQYF	TGTGCCAGTAGACCAGGGACAGGGTTTGGAGAGACCCAGTACTTC
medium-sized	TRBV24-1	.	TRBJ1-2	CATSDHSLNYGYTF	TGTGCCACCAGTGACCACAGTCTAAACTATGGCTACACCTTC
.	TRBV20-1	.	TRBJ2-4	CSARDDLLAKNIQYF	TGCAGTGCTAGAGATGACCTCTTAGCCAAAAACATTCAGTACTTC
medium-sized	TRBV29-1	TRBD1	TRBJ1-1	CSVEGASGYTEAFF	TGCAGCGTCGAGGGGGCGTCGGGTTACACTGAAGCTTTCTTT
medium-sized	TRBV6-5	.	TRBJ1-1	CASSYPTGTEAFF	TGTGCCAGCAGTTACCCGACCGGCACTGAAGCTTTCTTT
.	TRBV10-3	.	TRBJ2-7	CAISEQASLHEQYF	TGTGCCATCAGTGAACAGGCTTCTCTCCACGAGCAGTACTTC
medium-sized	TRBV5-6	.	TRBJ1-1	CASSLRQAITNTEAFF	TGTGCCAGCAGCTTAAGACAGGCGATCACGAACACTGAAGCTTTCTTT
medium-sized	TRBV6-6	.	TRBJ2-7	CASSSFGLSREQYF	TGTGCCAGCAGTTCCTTCGGACTAAGTAGGGAGCAGTACTTC
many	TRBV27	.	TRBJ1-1	CASSLIGGWNTEAFF	TGTGCCAGCAGTTTAATAGGGGGGTGGAATACTGAAGCTTTCTTT
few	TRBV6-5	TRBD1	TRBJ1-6	CASSYAPGQGLPRNSPLHF	TGTGCCAGCAGTTACGCTCCGGGACAGGGCCTCCCTAGGAATTCACCCCTCCACTTT
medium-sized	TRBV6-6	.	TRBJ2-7	CASSYSGAKNEQYF	TGTGCCAGCAGTTACTCAGGGGCGAAGAACGAGCAGTACTTC
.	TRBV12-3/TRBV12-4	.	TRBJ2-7	CASSLGRYYEQYF	TGTGCCAGCAGTTTGGGACGCTACTACGAGCAGTACTTC
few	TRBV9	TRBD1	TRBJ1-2	CASSHSGGFFNYGYTF	TGTGCCAGCAGTCACTCAGGGGGCTTTTTTAACTATGGCTACACCTTC